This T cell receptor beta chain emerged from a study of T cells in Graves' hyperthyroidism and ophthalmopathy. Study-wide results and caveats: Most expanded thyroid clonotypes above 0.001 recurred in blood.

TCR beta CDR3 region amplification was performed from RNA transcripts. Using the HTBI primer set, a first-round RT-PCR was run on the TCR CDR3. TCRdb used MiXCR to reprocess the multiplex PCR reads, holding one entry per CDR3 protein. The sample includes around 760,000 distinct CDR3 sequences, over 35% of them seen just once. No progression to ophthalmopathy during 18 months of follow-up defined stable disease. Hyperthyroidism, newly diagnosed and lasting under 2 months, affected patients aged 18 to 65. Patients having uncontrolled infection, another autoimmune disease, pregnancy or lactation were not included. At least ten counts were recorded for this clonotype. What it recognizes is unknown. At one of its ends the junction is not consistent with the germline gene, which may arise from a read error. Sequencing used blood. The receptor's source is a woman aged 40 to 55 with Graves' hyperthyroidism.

As DNA, the CDR3 is TGTGTCATCAGGGTACAGACAGGGGGCCACACTGAAGCTTTCTTT. Translation: CVIRVQTGGHTEAFF. J is TRBJ1-1 and V is TRBV10-3; TRBD1 matches 10 bases. Germline lookup yields CDR1 ENHRY and CDR2 SYGVKD. CDR3 length: 15 residues.